This entry lists 8 T cell receptor beta chains sequenced from one sample in a study of cytomegalovirus exposure and HLA in healthy donors. The PCR contained 60 Vbeta and 13 Jbeta primers. Sequencing used immunoSEQ multiplex PCR; TCRdb keeps in-frame clones, though not all of them. The sample's table shows 100,000 or so clones. Sequencing used PBMCs. Receptor source: a woman aged 25 to 39 in good health and CMV-seronegative.

V is TRBV5-1 and J is TRBJ1-5; 9 bases are shared with TRBD1. This CDR3 region has 15 residues. V trimming: 0 bases; J trimming: 4 bases; junction bases outside the gene matches: 2. Germline CDR1 SGHRS, CDR2 YFSETQ. CDR3 in amino acids: CASSLGTGENQPQHF. The CDR3 DNA is TGCGCCAGCAGCTTGGGGACAGGGGAAAATCAGCCCCAGCATTTT.

The chain joins TRBV5-8 to TRBJ1-5, with D possibly being TRBD1 (6 bases). This CDR3 has 14 residues. Germline V gives CDR1 SGHTS, CDR2 YDEGEE. Trimming took 2 bases from V and 5 from J, leaving 11 bases between them. DNA for the CDR3: TGTGCCAGCAGCTTAGGGCAGGGGTATCAGCCCCAGCATTTT. The encoded protein is CASSLGQGYQPQHF.

The rearrangement uses TRBV6-5 and TRBJ1-1, with D maybe TRBD1 (6 bases). The CDR3 sequence is 14 residues long. Trimming stripped 2 bases from V and 6 bases from J, with 13 bases between. Per germline, CDR1 MNHEY and CDR2 SVGAGI. CDR3: CASSYRGGSPEAFF. In nucleotides, the CDR3 is TGTGCCAGCAGTTACAGGGGGGGGAGTCCTGAAGCTTTCTTT.

The chain employs TRBV19 and TRBJ2-5, with a weak D call TRBD2 (6 bases). The CDR3 covers 15 residues. The V end lost 5 bases, the J end lost 4 bases, and 17 bases lay between the germline ends. Germline V CDR1 and CDR2: LNHDA, SQIVND (reference sequence). CDR3 bases: TGTGCCAGTAGTGTCGGACACGGAGGGAGAGAGACCCAGTACTTC. Protein sequence: CASSVGHGGRETQYF.

This rearrangement joins TRBV4-1 to TRBJ2-3, with D maybe TRBD1 (6 bases). CDR1 MGHRA and CDR2 YSYEKL come from the germline V gene. Trimming left V 0 bases short and J 4 bases short, with 14 bases between. This CDR3 has 16 amino acids. CDR3 coding DNA: TGCGCCAGCAGCCAAGATCCTACAGAGGGGGCAGATACGCAGTATTTT. Its translation is CASSQDPTEGADTQYF.

As for this clone: This sample also contains other DNA sequences that code for the same CDR3. The CDR3 nucleotides read TGTGCCAGCAGTTTACGGGACAGATATCAGCCCCAGCATTTT. It is translated as CASSLRDRYQPQHF. This chain connects TRBV27 to TRBJ1-5; 7 nucleotides line up with TRBD1. V lost 2 bases, J lost 5 bases, and 3 bases stayed unmatched. The CDR3 is 14 residues long. Germline V lookup: CDR1 MNHEY, CDR2 SMNVEV (reference sequence).

The rearrangement uses TRBV5-1 and TRBJ2-3; D not resolved. The germline V and J ends were trimmed by 1 base and 2 bases, with 8 bases remaining between them. The CDR3 is made up of 14 amino acids. Germline V CDR1 and CDR2: SGHRS, YFSETQ. CDR3 in amino acids: CASSLRSNTDTQYF. In DNA form, the CDR3 reads TGCGCCAGCAGCTTGAGGAGCAACACAGATACGCAGTATTTT.

The genes are TRBV29-1 and TRBJ1-1, with D maybe TRBD1 (5 bases). The CDR3 has 13 amino acids. Germline values: CDR1 SQVTM, CDR2 ANQGSEA. V lost 4 bases and J lost 0, with 9 bases in between. The CDR3 bases are TGCAGCGTTGGTCGACAGTTGAACACTGAAGCTTTCTTT. Its translation: CSVGRQLNTEAFF.